Listed here are 3 T cell receptor beta chains from one sample, sequenced in a study of cytomegalovirus exposure and HLA in healthy donors. 13 Jbeta primers and 60 Vbeta primers were used for the PCR. The repertoire was sequenced with immunoSEQ multiplex PCR; TCRdb's copy has only in-frame clones and lacks some. The table shows around 160,000 clones, with 65% to 80% occurring only once. The sample consisted of PBMCs. The receptors originated from a man younger than 30 in good health and CMV-seropositive.

This sequence joins TRBV2 and TRBJ2-3; a possible D gene is TRBD2 (5 bases). Trimming left V 8 bases short and J 6 bases short, with 9 bases between. Per germline, CDR1 SNHLY and CDR2 FYNNEI. CDR3 length: 11 residues. For the CDR3, the DNA is TGTGCCAGCTCCCGGAGGGATACGCAGTATTTT. It is translated as CASSRRDTQYF. The entire variable domain, with the rest obtained from reference TRBV2 and TRBJ2-3, is as follows: EPEVTQTPSHQVTQMGQEVILRCVPISNHLYFYWYRQILGQKVEFLVSFYNNEISEKSEIFDDQFSVERPDGSNFTLKIRSTKLEDSAMYFCASSRRDTQYFGPGTRLTVL.

This clone was counted between two and nine times. The chain is built from TRBV4-2 and TRBJ2-3; D is perhaps TRBD2 (6 bases). The CDR3 contains 16 residues. Trimming pared 0 bases from V and 4 bases from J, leaving 14 bases between. CDR1 and CDR2 from the germline V gene are LGHNA and YNFKEQ. The CDR3 DNA sequence: TGTGCCAGCAGCCAAGATGGGACGCGCGGGGCAGATACGCAGTATTTT. Translation: CASSQDGTRGADTQYF.

The chain recombines TRBV5-1 with TRBJ2-1, with TRBD2 identical over 10 bases. Per the germline V gene, CDR1 is SGHRS and CDR2 is YFSETQ. V was clipped by 4 bases and J by 4 bases; unmatched bases: 5. The CDR3 is made up of 15 amino acids. This CDR3 reads CASSPGTSEYNEQFF. The CDR3 region has the DNA TGCGCCAGCAGCCCAGGGACTAGCGAGTACAATGAGCAGTTCTTC.